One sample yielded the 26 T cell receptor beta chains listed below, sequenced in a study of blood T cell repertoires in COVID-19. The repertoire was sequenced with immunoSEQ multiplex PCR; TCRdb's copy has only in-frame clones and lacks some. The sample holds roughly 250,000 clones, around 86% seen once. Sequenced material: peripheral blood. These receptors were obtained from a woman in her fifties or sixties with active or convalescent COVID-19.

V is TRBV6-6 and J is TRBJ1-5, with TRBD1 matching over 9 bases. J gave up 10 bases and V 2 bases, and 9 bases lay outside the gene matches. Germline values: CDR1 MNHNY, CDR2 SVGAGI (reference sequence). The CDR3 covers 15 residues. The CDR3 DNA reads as TGTGCCAGCAGTTACACCGGGACAGGGACTGGACCCCAGCATTTT. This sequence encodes CASSYTGTGTGPQHF.

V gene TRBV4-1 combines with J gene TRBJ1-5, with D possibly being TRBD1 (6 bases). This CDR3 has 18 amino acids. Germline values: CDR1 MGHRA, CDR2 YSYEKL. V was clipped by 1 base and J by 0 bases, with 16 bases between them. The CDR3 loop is CASSQVVVTGLSNQPQHF. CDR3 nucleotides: TGCGCCAGCAGCCAAGTGGTTGTTACAGGGCTTAGCAATCAGCCCCAGCATTTT.

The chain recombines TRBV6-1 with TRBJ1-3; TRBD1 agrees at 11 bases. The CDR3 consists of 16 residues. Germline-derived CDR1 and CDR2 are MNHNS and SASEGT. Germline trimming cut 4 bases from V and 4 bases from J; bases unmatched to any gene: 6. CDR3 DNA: TGTGCCAGCAGTGCACGCTGGACAGGGGGCGGAAACACCATATATTTT. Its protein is CASSARWTGGGNTIYF.

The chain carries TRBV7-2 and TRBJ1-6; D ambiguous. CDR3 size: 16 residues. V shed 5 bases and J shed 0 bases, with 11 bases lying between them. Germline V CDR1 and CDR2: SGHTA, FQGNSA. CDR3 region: CASSPPPSSYNSPLHF. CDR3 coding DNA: TGTGCCAGCAGCCCCCCCCCGAGCTCCTATAATTCACCCCTCCACTTT.

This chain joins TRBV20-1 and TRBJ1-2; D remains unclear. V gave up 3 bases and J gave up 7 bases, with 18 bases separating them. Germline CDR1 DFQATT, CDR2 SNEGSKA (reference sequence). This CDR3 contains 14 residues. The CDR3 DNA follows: TGCAGTGCTAGTAAGGCAGGCTCCCCTCTTGGCTACACCTTC. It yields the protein CSASKAGSPLGYTF.

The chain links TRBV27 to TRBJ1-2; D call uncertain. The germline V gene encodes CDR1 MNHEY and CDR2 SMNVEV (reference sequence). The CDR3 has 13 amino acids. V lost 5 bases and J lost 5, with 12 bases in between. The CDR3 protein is CASSGGRTYGYTF. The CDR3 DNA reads TGTGCCAGCAGTGGAGGGCGGACTTATGGCTACACCTTC.

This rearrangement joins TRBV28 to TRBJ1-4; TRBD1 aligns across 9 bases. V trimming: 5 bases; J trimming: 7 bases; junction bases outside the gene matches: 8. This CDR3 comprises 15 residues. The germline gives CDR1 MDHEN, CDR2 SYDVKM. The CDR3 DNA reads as TGTGCCAGCAGTCTCGGGGACAGGGCACTTGAAAAACTGTTTTTT. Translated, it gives CASSLGDRALEKLFF.

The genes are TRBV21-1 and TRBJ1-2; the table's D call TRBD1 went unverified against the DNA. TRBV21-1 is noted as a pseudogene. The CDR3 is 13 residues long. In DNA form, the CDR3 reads TGTGCCAGCCCTGGGGGACAGGGGGCGCGTAACACCTTC. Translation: CASPGGQGARNTF.

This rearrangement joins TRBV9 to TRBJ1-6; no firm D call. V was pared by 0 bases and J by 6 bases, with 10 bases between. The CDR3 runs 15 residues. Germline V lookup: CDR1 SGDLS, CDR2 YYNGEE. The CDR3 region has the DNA TGTGCCAGCAGCGTAGGAATCGGGATTAATTCACCCCTCCACTTT. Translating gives CASSVGIGINSPLHF. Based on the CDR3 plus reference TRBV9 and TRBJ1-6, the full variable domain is DSGVTQTPKHLITATGQRVTLRCSPRSGDLSVYWYQQSLDQGLQFLIQYYNGEERAKGNILERFSAQQFPDLHSELNLSSLELGDSALYFCASSVGIGINSPLHFGNGTRLTVT.

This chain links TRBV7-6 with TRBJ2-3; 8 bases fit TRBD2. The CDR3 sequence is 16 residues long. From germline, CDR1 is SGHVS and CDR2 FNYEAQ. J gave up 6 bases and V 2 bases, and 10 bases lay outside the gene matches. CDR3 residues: CASSLNPGASGDTQYF. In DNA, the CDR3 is TGTGCCAGCAGCTTAAACCCCGGGGCTAGCGGGGATACGCAGTATTTT.

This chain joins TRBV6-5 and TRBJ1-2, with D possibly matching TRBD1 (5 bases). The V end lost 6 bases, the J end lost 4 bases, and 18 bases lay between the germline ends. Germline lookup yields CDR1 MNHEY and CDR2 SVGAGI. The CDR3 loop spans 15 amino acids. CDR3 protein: CASSQGRGSGYGYTF. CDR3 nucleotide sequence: TGTGCCAGCAGCCAGGGTAGGGGCTCCGGCTATGGCTACACCTTC.

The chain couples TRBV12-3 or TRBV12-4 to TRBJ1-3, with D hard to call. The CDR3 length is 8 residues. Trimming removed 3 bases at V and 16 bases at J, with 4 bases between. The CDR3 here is CASSLGYF. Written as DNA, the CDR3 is TGTGCCAGCAGTTTGGGCTATTTT.

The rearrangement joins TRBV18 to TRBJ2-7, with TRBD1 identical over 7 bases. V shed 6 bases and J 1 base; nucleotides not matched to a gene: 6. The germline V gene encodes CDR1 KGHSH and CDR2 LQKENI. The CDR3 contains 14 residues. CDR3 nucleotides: TGTGCCAGCTCCCCCCGGGACAGTTCCTACGAGCAGTACTTC. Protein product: CASSPRDSSYEQYF.

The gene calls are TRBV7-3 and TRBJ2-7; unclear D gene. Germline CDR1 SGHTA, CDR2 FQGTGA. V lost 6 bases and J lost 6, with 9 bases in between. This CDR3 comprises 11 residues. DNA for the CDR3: TGTGCCAGCAGGTCCACTATCGAGCAGTACTTC. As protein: CASRSTIEQYF.

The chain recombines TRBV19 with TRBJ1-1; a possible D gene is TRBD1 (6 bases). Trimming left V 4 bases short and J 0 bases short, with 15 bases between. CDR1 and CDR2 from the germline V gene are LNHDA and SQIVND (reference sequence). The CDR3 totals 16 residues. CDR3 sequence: CASSTNREGVNTEAFF. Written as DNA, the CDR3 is TGTGCCAGTAGTACCAACAGGGAAGGGGTGAACACTGAAGCTTTCTTT.

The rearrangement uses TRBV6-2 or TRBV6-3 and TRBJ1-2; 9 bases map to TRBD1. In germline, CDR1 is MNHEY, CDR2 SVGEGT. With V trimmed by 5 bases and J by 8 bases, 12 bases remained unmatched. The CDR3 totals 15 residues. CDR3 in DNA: TGTGCCAGCAGTCAGAACAGGGGGCGTACGGGAGGCTACACCTTC. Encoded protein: CASSQNRGRTGGYTF.

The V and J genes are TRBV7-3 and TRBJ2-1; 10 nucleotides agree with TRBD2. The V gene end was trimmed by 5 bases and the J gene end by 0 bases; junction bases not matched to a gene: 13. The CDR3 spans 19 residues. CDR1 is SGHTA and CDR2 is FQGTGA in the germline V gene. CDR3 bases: TGTGCCAGCAGCCCGGGGGTACTAGCGGGGTCCAGCTCCTACAATGAGCAGTTCTTC. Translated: CASSPGVLAGSSSYNEQFF.

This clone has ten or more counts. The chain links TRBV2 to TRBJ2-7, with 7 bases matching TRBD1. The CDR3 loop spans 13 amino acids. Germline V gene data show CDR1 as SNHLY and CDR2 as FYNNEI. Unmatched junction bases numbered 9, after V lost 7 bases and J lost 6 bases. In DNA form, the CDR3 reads TGTGCCAGCAAGGGGGCTGACAACGGCGAGCAGTACTTC. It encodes CASKGADNGEQYF.

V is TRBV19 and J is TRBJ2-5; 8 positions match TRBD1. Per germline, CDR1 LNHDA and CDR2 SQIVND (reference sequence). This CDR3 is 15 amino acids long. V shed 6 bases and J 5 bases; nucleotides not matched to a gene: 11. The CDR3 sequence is CASSNPGQGRETQYF. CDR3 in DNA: TGTGCCAGTAGCAACCCCGGACAGGGTAGGGAGACCCAGTACTTC.

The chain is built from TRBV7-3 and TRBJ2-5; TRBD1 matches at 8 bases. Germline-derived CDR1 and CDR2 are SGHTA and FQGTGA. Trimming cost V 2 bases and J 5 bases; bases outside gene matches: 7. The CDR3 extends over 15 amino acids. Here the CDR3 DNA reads TGTGCCAGCAGCTTACAGGGGGCGAATAGGGAGACCCAGTACTTC. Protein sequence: CASSLQGANRETQYF.

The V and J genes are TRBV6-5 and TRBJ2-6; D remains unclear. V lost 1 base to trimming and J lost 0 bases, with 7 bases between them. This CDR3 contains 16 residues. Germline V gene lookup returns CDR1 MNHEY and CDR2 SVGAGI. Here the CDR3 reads CASSYWSGSGANVLTF. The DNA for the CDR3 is TGTGCCAGCAGTTACTGGTCGGGCTCTGGGGCCAACGTCCTGACTTTC.

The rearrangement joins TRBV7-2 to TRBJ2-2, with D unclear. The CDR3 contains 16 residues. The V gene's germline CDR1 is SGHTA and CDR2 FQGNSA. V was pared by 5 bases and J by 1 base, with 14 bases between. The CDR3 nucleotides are TGTGCCAGCAGCCCGCACCGGAGCTGGAACACCGGGGAGCTGTTTTTT. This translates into CASSPHRSWNTGELFF.

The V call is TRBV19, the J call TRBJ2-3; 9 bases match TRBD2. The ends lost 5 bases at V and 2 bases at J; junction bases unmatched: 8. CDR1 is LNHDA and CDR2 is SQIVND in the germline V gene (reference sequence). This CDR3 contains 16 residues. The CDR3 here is CASSPRGGVITDTQYF. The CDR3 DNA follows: TGTGCCAGTAGTCCCCGCGGGGGGGTAATCACAGATACGCAGTATTTT. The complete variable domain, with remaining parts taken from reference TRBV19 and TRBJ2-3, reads DGGITQSPKYLFRKEGQNVTLSCEQNLNHDAMYWYRQDPGQGLRLIYYSQIVNDFQKGDIAEGYSVSREKKESFPLTVTSAQKNPTAFYLCASSPRGGVITDTQYFGPGTRLTVL.

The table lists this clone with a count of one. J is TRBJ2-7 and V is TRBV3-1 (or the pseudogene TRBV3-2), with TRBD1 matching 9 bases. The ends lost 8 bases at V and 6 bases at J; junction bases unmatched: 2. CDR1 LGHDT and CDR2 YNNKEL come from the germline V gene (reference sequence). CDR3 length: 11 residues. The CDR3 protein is CASGGQGEQYF. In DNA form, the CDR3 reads TGTGCCAGCGGGGGACAGGGCGAGCAGTACTTC.

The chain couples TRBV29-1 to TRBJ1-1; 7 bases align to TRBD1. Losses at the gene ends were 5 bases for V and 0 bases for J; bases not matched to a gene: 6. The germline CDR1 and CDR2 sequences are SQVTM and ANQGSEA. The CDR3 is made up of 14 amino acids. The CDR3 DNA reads TGCAGCGTTTTCGGGACAGCCATGAACACTGAAGCTTTCTTT. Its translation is CSVFGTAMNTEAFF.

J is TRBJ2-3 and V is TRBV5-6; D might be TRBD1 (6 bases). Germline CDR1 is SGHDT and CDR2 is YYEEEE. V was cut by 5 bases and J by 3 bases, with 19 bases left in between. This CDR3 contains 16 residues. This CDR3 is CASRYGTPRGTDTQYF. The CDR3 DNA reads TGTGCCAGCAGGTATGGGACACCTCGAGGGACAGATACGCAGTATTTT. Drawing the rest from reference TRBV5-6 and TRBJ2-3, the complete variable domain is DAGVTQSPTHLIKTRGQQVTLRCSPKSGHDTVSWYQQALGQGPQFIFQYYEEEERQRGNFPDRFSGHQFPNYSSELNVNALLLGDSALYLCASRYGTPRGTDTQYFGPGTRLTVL.